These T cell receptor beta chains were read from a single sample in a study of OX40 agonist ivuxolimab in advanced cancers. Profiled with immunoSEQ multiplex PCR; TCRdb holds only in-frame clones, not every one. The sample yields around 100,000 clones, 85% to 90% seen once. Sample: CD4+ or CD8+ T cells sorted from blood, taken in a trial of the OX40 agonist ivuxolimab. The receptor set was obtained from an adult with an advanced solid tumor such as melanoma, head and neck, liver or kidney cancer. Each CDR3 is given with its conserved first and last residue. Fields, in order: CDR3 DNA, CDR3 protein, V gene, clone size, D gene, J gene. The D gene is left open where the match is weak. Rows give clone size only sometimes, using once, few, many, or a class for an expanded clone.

TGTGCCAGCAGCCAAGATGGTCAGGGTATAGCCGGGGAGCTGTTTTTT | CASSQDGQGIAGELFF | TRBV4-2 | . | . | TRBJ2-2
TGTGCCTGGAGTGTAATGGGCAGGGGGTCACCCCTCCACTTT | CAWSVMGRGSPLHF | TRBV30 | . | TRBD1 | TRBJ1-6
TGTGCCAGCAGCTTAGAGGGGGAGAGCACTGAAGCTTTCTTT | CASSLEGESTEAFF | TRBV11-3 | . | . | TRBJ1-1
TGTGCCTGGTCGGATCTAGCGGCCACAGATACGCAGTATTTT | CAWSDLAATDTQYF | TRBV30 | . | TRBD2 | TRBJ2-3
TGTGCTAGTGGTTTGGGTTTTACAGAAGAAGCTTTCTTT | CASGLGFTEEAFF | TRBV12-5 | . | . | TRBJ1-1
TGCGCCAGCAGCTTCGGACAGGGTGCCACCGGGGAGCTGTTTTTT | CASSFGQGATGELFF | TRBV5-1 | . | TRBD1 | TRBJ2-2
TGTGCTAGCAGCTTCTCTACCCTTAGGGGGAATGAGCAGTTCTTC | CASSFSTLRGNEQFF | TRBV7-7 | . | . | TRBJ2-1
TGTGCCAGCAGCGTAGCCCACACAGGGGCTTTGGGGGAGCAGTACTTC | CASSVAHTGALGEQYF | TRBV9 | . | TRBD1 | TRBJ2-7
TGTGCCAGCAGCTCAGGGGCGAACTATGGCTACACCTTC | CASSSGANYGYTF | TRBV7-9 | . | . | TRBJ1-2
TGTGCCATCACCCCAGACACTAGCGGGGGCTACGAGCAGTACTTC | CAITPDTSGGYEQYF | TRBV10-3 | . | TRBD2 | TRBJ2-7
TGTGCCAGCAGCTTTCCGGAGAGCGGAAGCTCCTACAATGAGCAGTTCTTC | CASSFPESGSSYNEQFF | TRBV7-2 | . | . | TRBJ2-1
TGTGCCAGTAGTATCGGCGATAACAGCTACTACAATGAGCAGTTCTTC | CASSIGDNSYYNEQFF | TRBV19 | . | . | TRBJ2-1
TGTGCCAGCAGCGGAACCGGGACTAGAACCCTCAATGAGCAGTTCTTC | CASSGTGTRTLNEQFF | TRBV2 | . | TRBD2 | TRBJ2-1
TGTGCCAGTAGTATAGGCAGGGGCACTAGCAATCAGCCCCAGCATTTT | CASSIGRGTSNQPQHF | TRBV19 | . | . | TRBJ1-5
TGTGCCAGCAGCTTGTTAAGGGGACTGACAATGGTCGGAGCTTTCTTT | CASSLLRGLTMVGAFF | TRBV7-9 | . | . | TRBJ1-1
TGTGCCAGCAGGGAACCGGGACAGGGTTCCTACGAGCAGTACTTC | CASREPGQGSYEQYF | TRBV5-6 | . | TRBD1 | TRBJ2-7
TGTGCCAGCAGTTTTGGTCAGCCCCAGCATTTT | CASSFGQPQHF | TRBV28 | . | . | TRBJ1-5
TGTGCCAGCAGCGATGGGACTGCCCTCTTTCTCTCTGGAAACACCATATATTTT | CASSDGTALFLSGNTIYF | TRBV21-1 | . | . | TRBJ1-3
TGTGCCAGCAGTGAAGAGGGGACGGGGCCGATGTTTTTT | CASSEEGTGPMFF | TRBV2 | . | . | TRBJ1-4
TGTGCCAGCAGCGCGATCCTGGGGGGCACAGATACGCAGTATTTT | CASSAILGGTDTQYF | TRBV7-3 | . | . | TRBJ2-3
TGTGCCTGGGTGGGAACCGCCGGGAAAGGTGGCTACACCTTC | CAWVGTAGKGGYTF | TRBV30 | . | . | TRBJ1-2
TGTGCCAGCAGCTTTTTCGTGTCCAACACCGGGGAGCTGTTTTTT | CASSFFVSNTGELFF | TRBV5-8 | . | . | TRBJ2-2
TGTGCCAGCAGTTCCCCGGGACAGGGCGAAGGCGAGCAGTACTTC | CASSSPGQGEGEQYF | TRBV27 | . | TRBD1 | TRBJ2-7
TGTGCCAGTAGTATGCGGACCCAAGAGACCCAGTACTTC | CASSMRTQETQYF | TRBV19 | . | . | TRBJ2-5
TGTGCCAGCTCACCCGACACAGATACGCAGTATTTT | CASSPDTDTQYF | TRBV18 | . | . | TRBJ2-3
TGCGCCAGCAGCCCTGGGACTAGCGGGGGCACAGATACGCAGTATTTT | CASSPGTSGGTDTQYF | TRBV5-1 | . | TRBD2 | TRBJ2-3
TGTGCCAGCAGTCCACCGGACAGGGTCTACGAGCAGTACTTC | CASSPPDRVYEQYF | TRBV28 | . | TRBD1 | TRBJ2-7
TGTGCCAGCAGCACCGGGCGCGGGATGGCTAATGAAAAACTGTTTTTT | CASSTGRGMANEKLFF | TRBV14 | . | . | TRBJ1-4
TGTGCCAGTAGTATCAATGTAGCGGTGCAGGGGCAGTTCTTC | CASSINVAVQGQFF | TRBV19 | . | . | TRBJ2-1
TGTGCCAGCAGCCTCTGGACAGTTGGAAACACCATATATTTT | CASSLWTVGNTIYF | TRBV7-2 | . | . | TRBJ1-3
TGTGCCAGTGGAAAAACGGGCCAGGGGAACTATGGCTACACCTTC | CASGKTGQGNYGYTF | TRBV19 | few | . | TRBJ1-2
TGTGCCAGCAGTTTAAATCTAGCCGCGAACACTGAAGCTTTCTTT | CASSLNLAANTEAFF | TRBV28 | few | . | TRBJ1-1
TGTGCCAGCAGTTTGTGGCCCCGCCGGGAGACCCAGTACTTC | CASSLWPRRETQYF | TRBV27 | . | . | TRBJ2-5
TGTGCCAGCAGTGTTAGACCGGGCATCGCCTACGAGCAGTACTTC | CASSVRPGIAYEQYF | TRBV2 | . | . | TRBJ2-7
TGTGCCAGCTCCAGGGGGTGGAATCAGCCCCAGCATTTT | CASSRGWNQPQHF | TRBV6-6 | . | TRBD1 | TRBJ1-5
TGTGCCAGCAGTCCTGACAGGGAAAGGGAAGAGACCCAGTACTTC | CASSPDREREETQYF | TRBV7-6 | . | TRBD1 | TRBJ2-5
TGTGCCAGCAAACTTGGCCCAACGAACACCGGGGAGCTGTTTTTT | CASKLGPTNTGELFF | TRBV2 | . | . | TRBJ2-2
TGTGCCAGCAGCCAAGTTAGACGGACAGCGTACAATGAGCAGTTCTTC | CASSQVRRTAYNEQFF | TRBV14 | . | . | TRBJ2-1
TGTGCCAGCAGCCGAGCCGGGACTAGCGGTACAGATACGCAGTATTTT | CASSRAGTSGTDTQYF | TRBV7-9 | few | TRBD2 | TRBJ2-3
TGTGCCAGCAGCCGTAACCTCTACAATGAGCAGTTCTTC | CASSRNLYNEQFF | TRBV7-9 | . | . | TRBJ2-1
TGTGCCAGCAGCCTCGGACAGGGGTGGAGCACTGAAGCTTTCTTT | CASSLGQGWSTEAFF | TRBV7-2 | . | TRBD1 | TRBJ1-1
TGTGCCAGCAGCCGGACAGGGGACACCGGGGAGCTGTTTTTT | CASSRTGDTGELFF | TRBV6-5 | . | TRBD1 | TRBJ2-2
TGCGCCAGCAGTTTTACGCAGTATTTT | CASSFTQYF | TRBV10-1 | . | . | TRBJ2-3
TGTGCCAGCAGTTTCCAGCCCTCTGGGGCCAACGTCCTGACTTTC | CASSFQPSGANVLTF | TRBV9 | . | . | TRBJ2-6
TGTGCCAGCAGGGGTAGGCAGGGGGCCGTCGCCTACAATGAGCAGTTCTTC | CASRGRQGAVAYNEQFF | TRBV2 | . | TRBD1 | TRBJ2-1
TGCGCCAGCAGCTATTCCGGGCCACTCTCATCGAACACCGGGGAGCTGTTTTTT | CASSYSGPLSSNTGELFF | TRBV5-1 | . | . | TRBJ2-2
TGTGCCAGTAGTGCTAACAGGGGTTCTGAAGCTTTCTTT | CASSANRGSEAFF | TRBV19 | . | TRBD1 | TRBJ1-1
TGTGCCTTACAGCTTGGACAGACCAATTCACCCCTCCACTTT | CALQLGQTNSPLHF | TRBV2 | . | . | TRBJ1-6
TGTGCCAGCAGCTTAGGGGGGGGCAACACCGGGGAGCTGTTTTTT | CASSLGGGNTGELFF | TRBV7-2 | . | . | TRBJ2-2
TGTGCCAGCAGCCCGGACCAGGGGAACTATGGCTACACCTTC | CASSPDQGNYGYTF | TRBV5-6 | once | . | TRBJ1-2
TGTGCCAGCAGCCAAGTACCCGCGTCGTCCTCGGGGGCCCGGCGGTTCTTC | CASSQVPASSSGARRFF | TRBV4-2 | . | . | TRBJ2-1
TGTGCCAGCAGCCACGACAGAGCTTTCTTT | CASSHDRAFF | TRBV28 | . | . | TRBJ1-1
TGTGCCAGCAGCCGTGAGAGGGAAGGCTACACCTTC | CASSREREGYTF | TRBV7-9 | . | . | TRBJ1-2
TGCAGCGTTGATCGAATGACAGGGGGGGCGAACTATGGCTACACCTTC | CSVDRMTGGANYGYTF | TRBV29-1 | . | TRBD1 | TRBJ1-2
TGCGCCAGCAGCTTGGGTCCAGCCCAAACCTCCTACGAGCAGTACTTC | CASSLGPAQTSYEQYF | TRBV5-1 | once | . | TRBJ2-7
TGTGCCAGCAGCTTAGGTAGGCGGGGGCCGCCTAACTATGGCTACACCTTC | CASSLGRRGPPNYGYTF | TRBV7-8 | . | . | TRBJ1-2
TGTGCCAGCAGCATGACAGTCCTCACTGAAGCTTTCTTT | CASSMTVLTEAFF | TRBV27 | . | . | TRBJ1-1